This TCR beta chain was sequenced during a study of regulatory T cells in long-lasting Graves disease. Study-wide results and caveats: TRBV28, TRBJ1-2 and TRBJ2-5 were favored in persistent disease.

Worth noting for this clonotype: Antigen specificity is unknown. A read error is possible here, since a much larger clone lies one base away. The final CDR3 position lacks the conserved phenylalanine or tryptophan, pointing to a likely read error.

The time point denotes: newly diagnosed GD, antithyroid drugs for less than 3 months. The TCR library was made from RNA extracted from PBMCs. Both iRepertoire HTBI primers and Arm-PCR of CDR3 regions were used to build the TCR beta libraries. TCRdb recomputed calls from the multiplex PCR reads with MiXCR, one row per CDR3 protein. The sample holds around 400,000 distinct CDR3 sequences, approximately 15% seen once. Germline trimming cut 7 bases from V and 5 bases from J; bases unmatched to any gene: 8. The germline V gene encodes CDR1 SNHLY and CDR2 FYNNEI. The CDR3 runs to 15 residues. This sample was shared with a second study, whose subject was T cells in Graves' hyperthyroidism and ophthalmopathy. This second study says: With a duration under 2 months, the hyperthyroidism was newly diagnosed in patients aged 18 to 65.

The chain is built from TRBV2 and TRBJ2-5, with TRBD2 matching 12 bases. This TCR was recovered from a woman in her 40s with Graves disease. The material was peripheral blood mononuclear cells (PBMCs), obtained at new diagnosis, from a patient treated with antithyroid drugs. CDR3 bases: TGTGCCAGCAACCTAGCGGGAGGGCCTGGGGAGACCCAGTACTGC. It codes for CASNLAGGPGETQYC.